The 15 T cell receptor beta chains below were found in one sample sequenced in a study of cytomegalovirus exposure and HLA in healthy donors. A multiplex PCR was run with 60 Vbeta primers and 13 Jbeta primers. The protocol was immunoSEQ multiplex PCR, while the TCRdb copy is restricted to in-frame clones and leaves out a portion. The sample has approximately 110,000 clones, 77% seen once. The sequenced sample was PBMCs. The receptors were gathered from a human donor in good health.

The CDR3 protein is CASSYSAAGVNEQYF. The CDR3 nucleotides read TGTGCCAGCAGTTACTCCGCAGCGGGAGTGAACGAGCAGTACTTC. This chain links TRBV6-6 with TRBJ2-7; 8 bases map to TRBD2. V shed 0 bases, J shed 5 bases, and the junction held 6 bases outside the gene matches. This CDR3 is built from 15 residues. Germline CDR1 is MNHNY and CDR2 is SVGAGI (reference sequence).

The V and J genes are TRBV5-6 and TRBJ2-2; the match to TRBD1 covers 11 bases. Germline V gene sequence: CDR1 SGHDT, CDR2 YYEEEE. The CDR3 is 16 residues long. J lost 5 bases, V lost 3 bases, and 6 bases had no gene match. Here the CDR3 reads CASSWGTGGGTGELFF. DNA of the CDR3: TGTGCCAGCAGCTGGGGGACAGGGGGAGGTACCGGGGAGCTGTTTTTT.

The J gene is TRBJ1-2, the V gene TRBV10-3; TRBD1 matches at 9 bases. CDR1 and CDR2 from the germline V gene are ENHRY and SYGVKD. V dropped 6 bases and J dropped 7; count of bases not matched to a gene: 3. The CDR3 runs 12 residues. The CDR3 bases are TGTGCCATCAGGGAACAGGGGGCTGGCTACACCTTC. As protein: CAIREQGAGYTF.

The chain employs TRBV9 and TRBJ2-3; 14 nucleotides align to TRBD2. This CDR3 has 16 residues. Germline CDR1 SGDLS, CDR2 YYNGEE. V gave up 4 bases and J gave up 4 bases; unmatched junction bases: 5. CDR3 coding DNA: TGTGCCAGCAGCTCCGGACTAGCGGGAGGCGCAGATACGCAGTATTTT. This codes for CASSSGLAGGADTQYF.

This rearrangement joins TRBV29-1 to TRBJ2-3; D is uncertain. The germline gives CDR1 SQVTM, CDR2 ANQGSEA. The CDR3 has 14 amino acids. V was shortened by 2 bases and J by 1 base, with 10 bases between the two germline ends. The CDR3 DNA sequence: TGCAGCGTTGAAACGAGCGTGGGCACAGATACGCAGTATTTT. This gives the protein CSVETSVGTDTQYF.

This chain joins TRBV15 and TRBJ2-1; 9 nucleotides align to TRBD2. V shed 1 base, J shed 7 bases, and the junction held 5 bases outside the gene matches. The CDR3 has 15 residues. Germline CDR1 LNHNV, CDR2 YYDKDF (reference sequence). Written as DNA, the CDR3 is TGTGCCACCAGCAGAGTAGCGGGAGCTAAAAATGAGCAGTTCTTC. It encodes CATSRVAGAKNEQFF.

CDR3 nucleotides: TGTGCCTGGAGTGGGACAGAGAATTCACCCCTCCACTTT. This translates into CAWSGTENSPLHF. V is TRBV30 and J is TRBJ1-6; weak D call: TRBD1 (6 bases). V lost 1 base and J 7 bases, leaving 8 bases between the germline ends. The CDR3 is 13 residues long. Per germline, CDR1 GTSNPN and CDR2 SVGIG (reference sequence).

This clone was picked up one time. The chain uses TRBV12-2 and TRBJ1-1; the DNA was not used to check the table's D call, TRBD1. TRBV12-2 is deemed a pseudogene. The length of the CDR3 is 21 residues. CDR3 DNA: TGTGCAAGTCGCTTCGGCCGGGACAGGGTTAAGGACGTGGTCAGGAACACTGAAGCTTTCTTT. Protein product: CASRFGRDRVKDVVRNTEAFF.

This clone has more than one count but fewer than ten. V usage is TRBV30 and J usage is TRBJ1-1; 9 nucleotides agree with TRBD1. CDR1 and CDR2 (germline): GTSNPN, SVGIG (reference sequence). CDR3 length: 13 residues. Losses at the gene ends were 6 bases for V and 3 bases for J; bases not matched to a gene: 5. The CDR3 is CACQTGGDTEAFF. The DNA for the CDR3 is TGTGCCTGCCAGACAGGGGGGGACACTGAAGCTTTCTTT.

As for this clone: Distinct nucleotide sequences in the sample also encode this CDR3. This chain connects TRBV30 to TRBJ2-1; 12 nucleotides agree with TRBD2. CDR3 length: 17 amino acids. Losses at the gene ends were 3 bases for V and 0 bases for J; bases not matched to a gene: 6. Germline V lookup: CDR1 GTSNPN, CDR2 SVGIG (reference sequence). CDR3: CAWRRLAGGSSYNEQFF. The CDR3 nucleotides read TGTGCCTGGAGGCGGCTAGCGGGAGGGAGCTCCTACAATGAGCAGTTCTTC.

This chain uses TRBV23-1 with TRBJ2-1; TRBD2 matches at 12 bases. TRBV23-1 is an open reading frame, and its role is uncertain. The CDR3 covers 20 residues. J was trimmed by 8 bases and V by 2 bases; bases with no gene match: 19. DNA of the CDR3: TGCGCCAGCAGTCAACCCCGGACTAGCGGGAAGACGCCCGTAGAGGATGAGCAGTTCTTC. Translating it yields CASSQPRTSGKTPVEDEQFF.

The chain couples TRBV27 to TRBJ2-1; 8 bases fit TRBD2. The germline V gene encodes CDR1 MNHEY and CDR2 SMNVEV (reference sequence). This CDR3 has 17 residues. V shed 3 bases and J 3 bases; nucleotides not matched to a gene: 10. The CDR3 DNA is TGTGCCAGCAGTTTTGGATCGATTAGCGGGGACTACAATGAGCAGTTCTTC. This encodes CASSFGSISGDYNEQFF.

This chain joins TRBV7-8 and TRBJ2-1, with 7 bases identical to TRBD1. The V gene end was trimmed by 3 bases and the J gene end by 7 bases; junction bases not matched to a gene: 9. Germline V gives CDR1 SGHVS, CDR2 FQNEAQ. The CDR3 covers 15 residues. Written as DNA, the CDR3 is TGTGCCAGCAGCTTCTCGTCAGGGGGAAAAAATGAGCAGTTCTTC. The encoded protein is CASSFSSGGKNEQFF.

The genes are TRBV20-1 and TRBJ2-3; a weak D match, TRBD2 (6 bases). Germline V gene sequence: CDR1 DFQATT, CDR2 SNEGSKA (reference sequence). Trimming pared 5 bases from V and 6 bases from J, leaving 9 bases between. This CDR3 contains 11 residues. CDR3 bases: TGCAGTGCTCGGAGGGCGGATACGCAGTATTTT. It codes for CSARRADTQYF.

V is TRBV6-5 and J is TRBJ2-7, with a possible D match to TRBD1 (6 bases). CDR3 length equals 16 residues. Germline-derived CDR1 and CDR2 are MNHEY and SVGAGI. V gave up 3 bases and J gave up 0 bases, with 15 bases separating them. CDR3 sequence (DNA): TGTGCCAGCAGTTATCTTTTCAAGGGACACTCCTACGAGCAGTACTTC. It codes for CASSYLFKGHSYEQYF.